These 19 T cell receptor beta chains came from one sample sequenced in a study of human T cells and chemical hapten exposure. The time point: patch test 3, about 24 weeks after DPC sensitization. The treatment: therapeutic diphenylcyclopropenone sensitization with weekly scalp DPC. Using its own MiXCR run on the RACE reads, TCRdb lists one record per CDR3 protein. The sample includes 210,000 or so distinct CDR3 sequences, under 25% of them seen just once. Here the sequenced sample was whole blood, taken in connection with sensitization to the hapten diphenylcyclopropenone (DPC). The source of these receptors is a woman between 40 and 55 years old with alopecia areata. Some clones in this sample may be carry-over from other donors' samples.

This clonotype was seen only a few times. The gene calls are TRBV9 and TRBJ2-3; D is unclear. CDR1 and CDR2 from the germline V gene are SGDLS and YYNGEE. The CDR3 contains 14 residues. Trimming removed 0 bases at V and 4 bases at J, with 9 bases between. The CDR3 nucleotides read TGTGCCAGCAGCGTAGACTACAAACCAGATACGCAGTATTTT. Residues: CASSVDYKPDTQYF.

This chain links TRBV2 with TRBJ2-1; D gene uncertain. The CDR3 is 15 amino acids. V was clipped by 7 bases and J by 7 bases, with 20 bases between them. Germline CDR1 and CDR2: SNHLY and FYNNEI. CDR3 bases: TGTGCCAGCACCTCCGGGTCCTTGACTTCTAATGAGCAGTTCTTC. Encoded protein: CASTSGSLTSNEQFF.

CDR3 in amino acids: CASSWTGGAGELFF. In DNA form, the CDR3 reads TGCGCCAGCAGCTGGACAGGGGGAGCCGGGGAGCTGTTTTTT. The J gene is TRBJ2-2, the V gene TRBV5-1, with 10 bases fitting TRBD1. The CDR3 loop spans 14 amino acids. V shed 3 bases and J 6 bases; nucleotides not matched to a gene: 2. CDR1 and CDR2 (germline): SGHRS, YFSETQ.

The DNA for the CDR3 is TGCAGGTGTCGCATAGGGGACACTTATGGCTACACCTTC. Translated: CRCRIGDTYGYTF. The chain combines TRBV20-1 with TRBJ1-2; the D gene is possibly TRBD1 (6 bases). This CDR3 comprises 13 residues. Germline V CDR1 and CDR2: DFQATT, SNEGSKA (reference sequence).

J is TRBJ1-4 and V is TRBV5-1, with D perhaps matching TRBD1 (6 bases). This CDR3 spans 14 amino acids. Germline V lookup: CDR1 SGHRS, CDR2 YFSETQ. Trimming left V 4 bases short and J 5 bases short, with 12 bases between. DNA for the CDR3: TGCGCCAGCAGCCCACAGGGACCGAATGAAAAACTGTTTTTT. It codes for CASSPQGPNEKLFF.

This clonotype has more than one count but fewer than ten. V gene TRBV19 combines with J gene TRBJ1-2; 10 nucleotides line up with TRBD1. The CDR3 totals 14 residues. Germline trimming cut 5 bases from V and 8 bases from J; bases unmatched to any gene: 8. CDR1 and CDR2 (germline): LNHDA, SQIVND (reference sequence). The CDR3 DNA is TGTGCCAGTAGTTCCACGACAGGGGGCATCGGCTACACCTTC. Translating gives CASSSTTGGIGYTF.

This chain connects TRBV20-1 to TRBJ2-7; 14 nucleotides agree with TRBD2. Looked up from germline, CDR1 is DFQATT and CDR2 is SNEGSKA (reference sequence). CDR3 length: 15 residues. V lost 3 bases, J lost 6 bases, and 7 bases stayed unmatched. Here the CDR3 DNA reads TGCAGTGCTAGGACTAGCGGGAGGGCCATGGGCGAGCAGTACTTC. This gives the protein CSARTSGRAMGEQYF.

This chain uses TRBV9 with TRBJ2-7, with D uncertain. V was pared by 0 bases and J by 3 bases, with 13 bases between. The CDR3 sequence is 15 residues long. CDR1 is SGDLS and CDR2 is YYNGEE in the germline V gene. CDR3 sequence: CASSVGAGVLYEQYF. CDR3 bases: TGTGCCAGCAGCGTAGGTGCAGGTGTTCTCTACGAGCAGTACTTC.

This clonotype occurred a few times. The rearrangement links TRBV30 to TRBJ1-1; D call uncertain. This CDR3 spans 12 amino acids. Germline values: CDR1 GTSNPN, CDR2 SVGIG (reference sequence). Trimming shortened V by 3 bases and J by 5 bases, and 10 bases separated the two germline ends. The CDR3 loop reads CAWSAVGTEAFF. DNA of the CDR3: TGTGCCTGGAGCGCCGTGGGAACTGAAGCTTTCTTT.

The rearrangement joins TRBV7-2 to TRBJ1-4, with 8 bases aligning to TRBD1. The J segment lost 8 bases and the V segment lost 5 bases, leaving 7 bases of the junction unmatched. This CDR3 is 14 amino acids long. Germline-derived CDR1 and CDR2 are SGHTA and FQGNSA. This chain's CDR3 is CASSPRGLREKLFF. The CDR3 nucleotides are TGTGCCAGCAGCCCCAGGGGGCTAAGGGAAAAACTGTTTTTT.

The chain is built from TRBV29-1 and TRBJ2-7; tentatively, D is TRBD2 (5 bases). Trimming left V 4 bases short and J 5 bases short, with 15 bases between. CDR1 SQVTM and CDR2 ANQGSEA come from the germline V gene. CDR3 size: 13 residues. The CDR3 nucleotides are TGCAGCGTTGTTGGAGTAAGCGGAGACGAGCAGTACTTC. Translating it yields CSVVGVSGDEQYF.

The chain links TRBV20-1 to TRBJ1-4, with no clear D. This CDR3 has 14 residues. V gave up 1 base and J gave up 7 bases, with 13 bases separating them. Germline lookup yields CDR1 DFQATT and CDR2 SNEGSKA (reference sequence). The CDR3, as DNA: TGCAGTGCTAGAGCCGGGAGCGGTACTGAAAAACTGTTTTTT. Amino acids: CSARAGSGTEKLFF.

The V gene is TRBV10-3, the J gene TRBJ2-6; D is ambiguous. The V and J ends lost 7 bases and 2 bases respectively, with 9 bases between them. Germline loops: CDR1 ENHRY, CDR2 SYGVKD. There are 14 residues in the CDR3. The CDR3 nucleotides are TGTGCCATCACGAATGTTGCTGGGGCCAACGTCCTGACTTTC. Encoded protein: CAITNVAGANVLTF.

The CDR3 loop is CASSSTRDPGADTQYF. For the CDR3, the DNA is TGTGCCAGCAGCTCGACCCGGGATCCGGGCGCAGATACGCAGTATTTT. The V gene is TRBV11-2, the J gene TRBJ2-3; D possibly corresponds to TRBD2 (5 bases). Germline V CDR1 and CDR2: SGHAT, FQNNGV. The length of the CDR3 is 16 residues. V was shortened by 4 bases and J by 4 bases, with 18 bases between the two germline ends.

The chain carries TRBV20-1 and TRBJ2-7; 9 bases are shared with TRBD2. CDR1 is DFQATT, CDR2 SNEGSKA, per germline (reference sequence). CDR3 size: 17 residues. The trim removed 0 bases at V and 0 bases at J, leaving 9 bases unmatched. The DNA of the CDR3 is TGCAGTGCTAGAGATATGATGGCGGGAGGGACCTCCTACGAGCAGTACTTC. It encodes CSARDMMAGGTSYEQYF.

V and J are TRBV4-2 and TRBJ1-2, with D maybe TRBD1 (6 bases). The germline V and J ends were trimmed by 1 base and 4 bases, with 19 bases remaining between them. The CDR3 runs 17 residues. Germline values: CDR1 LGHNA, CDR2 YNFKEQ. In DNA, the CDR3 is TGTGCCAGCAGCCAAGCAGTCTCCTTTACAGGGACCTATGGCTACACCTTC. The encoded protein is CASSQAVSFTGTYGYTF.

This clonotype was picked up a small number of times. The V and J genes are TRBV7-2 and TRBJ2-4; TRBD1 aligns across 7 bases. In germline, CDR1 is SGHTA, CDR2 FQGNSA. The junction had 7 bases not matched to a gene; V was cut back by 2 bases and J by 0 bases. This CDR3 has 17 amino acids. CDR3 nucleotides: TGTGCCAGCAGCTTAACGGGACAGCGACTAGCCAAAAACATTCAGTACTTC. Encoded protein: CASSLTGQRLAKNIQYF.

The chain employs TRBV6-2 or TRBV6-3 and TRBJ1-2; D remains ambiguous. There are 15 residues in the CDR3. V was cut by 2 bases and J by 5 bases, with 15 bases left in between. Germline loops: CDR1 MNHEY, CDR2 SVGEGT. The CDR3 bases are TGTGCCAGCAGTTACGGGCGGCAGGACCGTTATGGCTACACCTTC. It encodes CASSYGRQDRYGYTF.

The CDR3 DNA follows: TGCAGTGCTAGGGTCTCGAGCTCCTACAATGAGCAGTTCTTC. This sequence encodes CSARVSSSYNEQFF. The chain links TRBV20-1 to TRBJ2-1; D remains ambiguous. The germline gives CDR1 DFQATT, CDR2 SNEGSKA (reference sequence). The length of the CDR3 is 14 residues. V was cut by 3 bases and J by 0 bases, with 9 bases left in between.